This T cell receptor (beta chain) was observed in a study of cytotoxic CD8 clonotypes in ibrutinib-treated CLL. The overall study: Response specimens were obtained following a median treatment duration of around 12 months, with a range of 6 to 36. Sample averages reached 255,043 productive templates and over 85,000 productive rearrangements. Whole-study results and caveats: The study found baseline clonality above age-matched healthy donors, tracking circulating CD8+ T-cell counts. Public clonotypes occurred uncommonly; on treatment, they contracted or remained stable.

About this clone itself: The antigen remains undetermined.

CDR1 SGHAT and CDR2 FQNNGV come from the germline V gene. The V end was cut by 6 bases, the J end by 2 bases, with 11 bases between. The CDR3 contains 14 residues. Here immunoSEQ multiplex PCR was the method, and the copy in TCRdb shows in-frame clones only, minus some. The sample includes roughly 15,000 clones, approximately 52% of them seen just once. The receptor's source is a human donor with chronic lymphocytic leukemia. The sequences come from PBMCs, collected at a roughly 24-month disease-progression time point, from a patient treated with ibrutinib. The chain is built from TRBV11-2 and TRBJ2-1; D is unclear. CDR3 in DNA: TGTGCCAGCAGGAGTGAATCTACCTACAATGAGCAGTTCTTC. Its protein is CASRSESTYNEQFF.